The 24 T cell receptor beta chains below were found in one sample sequenced in a study of cytomegalovirus exposure and HLA in healthy donors. 13 Jbeta primers and 60 Vbeta primers were used for the PCR. The assay was immunoSEQ multiplex PCR, and TCRdb's table has in-frame clones only and misses some. The top ten clones hold approximately 2% of a sample with about 160,000 clones, approximately 76% of them seen once. The sample taken for sequencing was PBMCs. These receptors were taken from a female donor in good health and CMV-seronegative.

The rearrangement joins TRBV6-1 to TRBJ2-5, with TRBD2 identical over 12 bases. The length of the CDR3 is 16 residues. Germline-derived CDR1 and CDR2 are MNHNS and SASEGT. With V trimmed by 4 bases and J by 4 bases, 7 bases remained unmatched. The CDR3, as DNA: TGTGCCAGCAGTGTCCAACTAGCGGGGGGAGGAGAGACCCAGTACTTC. Amino acid sequence: CASSVQLAGGGETQYF.

This sequence joins TRBV5-1 and TRBJ2-1; perhaps TRBD2 as D (6 bases). The CDR3 has 16 residues. Germline values: CDR1 SGHRS, CDR2 YFSETQ. The V end lost 4 bases, the J end lost 2 bases, and 16 bases lay between the germline ends. CDR3 amino acids: CASSRETRPPYNEQFF. Written as DNA, the CDR3 is TGCGCCAGCAGCCGGGAGACTCGCCCTCCCTACAATGAGCAGTTCTTC. The whole variable domain, remainder taken from reference TRBV5-1 and TRBJ2-1, is KAGVTQTPRYLIKTRGQQVTLSCSPISGHRSVSWYQQTPGQGLQFLFEYFSETQRNKGNFPGRFSGRQFSNSRSEMNVSTLELGDSALYLCASSRETRPPYNEQFFGPGTRLTVL.

V is TRBV19 and J is TRBJ2-2, with TRBD2 matching over 11 bases. Germline CDR1 reads LNHDA; CDR2 reads SQIVND (reference sequence). The CDR3 is made up of 17 amino acids. With 5 bases clipped from V and 4 bases from J, the junction kept 9 bases outside the gene matches. The CDR3, as DNA: TGTGCCAGTAGTGCGCCTAGCGGGGGGTTCATCACCGGGGAGCTGTTTTTT. This encodes CASSAPSGGFITGELFF.

Turning to this clone: At one of its ends the junction is not consistent with the germline gene, which may arise from a read error. The J gene is TRBJ2-3, the V gene TRBV9, with 8 positions matching TRBD2. The germline gives CDR1 SGDLS, CDR2 YYNGEE. CDR3 size: 14 residues. Written as DNA, the CDR3 is TGTGCCAGCAGCTCAAGCGGGGGCACGTATACGCGGTATTTT. It codes for CASSSSGGTYTRYF.

V gene TRBV5-1 combines with J gene TRBJ1-3, with 8 bases that match TRBD1. V gave up 4 bases and J gave up 4 bases; unmatched junction bases: 10. From germline, CDR1 is SGHRS and CDR2 YFSETQ. This CDR3 contains 16 residues. As DNA, the CDR3 is TGCGCCAGCAGCGCAGCTCAGGGGGCATACGGAAACACCATATATTTT. It is translated as CASSAAQGAYGNTIYF.

The count of this clone is one. The chain recombines TRBV5-1 with TRBJ2-5; weak D call: TRBD1 (5 bases). Trimming shortened V by 2 bases and J by 4 bases, and 12 bases separated the two germline ends. From germline, CDR1 is SGHRS and CDR2 YFSETQ. The length of the CDR3 is 14 residues. This chain's CDR3 is CASSLDSSGETQYF. The CDR3 DNA reads TGCGCCAGCAGCTTAGACAGCTCCGGAGAGACCCAGTACTTC.

The CDR3 loop is CASSLGLRGLDTEAFF. The CDR3, as DNA: TGCGCCAGCAGCTTGGGACTCAGGGGGCTGGACACTGAAGCTTTCTTT. The chain recombines TRBV5-1 with TRBJ1-1; 8 positions match TRBD1. With 0 bases clipped from V and 3 bases from J, the junction kept 7 bases outside the gene matches. CDR3 length: 16 amino acids. CDR1 is SGHRS, CDR2 YFSETQ, per germline. Together with reference TRBV5-1 and TRBJ1-1, the CDR3 gives the full variable domain: KAGVTQTPRYLIKTRGQQVTLSCSPISGHRSVSWYQQTPGQGLQFLFEYFSETQRNKGNFPGRFSGRQFSNSRSEMNVSTLELGDSALYLCASSLGLRGLDTEAFFGQGTRLTVV.

The V and J genes are TRBV18 and TRBJ1-2, with 7 bases fitting TRBD1. Germline CDR1 is KGHSH and CDR2 is LQKENI. The length of the CDR3 is 13 residues. Trimming took 6 bases from V and 6 from J; bases not matched to a gene: 7. CDR3 sequence (DNA): TGTGCCAGCTCCCTGACAGGGATGAATGGCTACACCTTC. Protein product: CASSLTGMNGYTF.

This chain links TRBV19 with TRBJ2-5, with 8 bases lining up with TRBD1. In germline, CDR1 is LNHDA, CDR2 SQIVND (reference sequence). The CDR3 runs 16 residues. After removal of 6 bases from V and 3 bases from J, the junction contained 12 bases not matched to a gene. The CDR3 is CASSDSRGPLEETQYF. The CDR3 DNA is TGTGCCAGTAGCGATTCCAGGGGGCCCTTAGAAGAGACCCAGTACTTC. The whole variable domain, filled in from reference TRBV19 and TRBJ2-5, reads DGGITQSPKYLFRKEGQNVTLSCEQNLNHDAMYWYRQDPGQGLRLIYYSQIVNDFQKGDIAEGYSVSREKKESFPLTVTSAQKNPTAFYLCASSDSRGPLEETQYFGPGTRLLVL.

The V call is TRBV7-2, the J call TRBJ2-7, with D perhaps TRBD2 (5 bases). This CDR3 is 12 amino acids long. The germline V gene encodes CDR1 SGHTA and CDR2 FQGNSA. Trimming removed 5 bases from V and 6 bases from J, with 11 bases in between. CDR3 in amino acids: CASSQLGFEQYF. CDR3 bases: TGTGCCAGCAGCCAACTAGGTTTCGAGCAGTACTTC.

Remarks on this clone: This same CDR3 is encoded by further DNA sequences in the sample. V usage is TRBV27 and J usage is TRBJ1-2; perhaps TRBD1 as D (5 bases). The V and J ends lost 5 bases and 4 bases respectively, with 8 bases between them. Germline CDR1 and CDR2: MNHEY and SMNVEV (reference sequence). CDR3 length: 12 amino acids. The CDR3 region has the DNA TGTGCCAGCAGTGCTCAGGGCTATGGCTACACCTTC. Translating it yields CASSAQGYGYTF.

The table lists this clone with a few counts. The chain couples TRBV19 to TRBJ2-7; 12 bases are shared with TRBD1. V lost 6 bases to trimming and J lost 5 bases; unmatched junction nucleotides: 8. The CDR3 is 15 amino acids. Germline V gene lookup returns CDR1 LNHDA and CDR2 SQIVND (reference sequence). This CDR3 is CASSRRGTGGHEQYF. The CDR3 DNA follows: TGTGCCAGTAGCCGCCGAGGGACAGGGGGCCACGAGCAGTACTTC.

The V call is TRBV15, the J call TRBJ1-1; tentative D call: TRBD1 (6 bases). V gave up 0 bases and J gave up 7 bases, with 12 bases separating them. The CDR3 totals 14 residues. Germline V lookup: CDR1 LNHNV, CDR2 YYDKDF (reference sequence). The CDR3 sequence is CATSRDDRSGEAFF. For the CDR3, the DNA is TGTGCCACCAGCAGAGATGACAGGTCGGGTGAAGCTTTCTTT.

This rearrangement joins TRBV10-1 to TRBJ2-1; TRBD2 agrees at 9 bases. This CDR3 contains 16 residues. The germline V gene encodes CDR1 WNHNN and CDR2 SYGVQD (reference sequence). Unmatched junction bases numbered 10, after V lost 4 bases and J lost 6 bases. This chain's CDR3 is CASSGIAGVQLNEQFF. For the CDR3, the DNA is TGCGCCAGCAGTGGGATAGCGGGGGTACAGCTCAATGAGCAGTTCTTC.

This clone occurred once. J is TRBJ1-5 and V is TRBV2; D gene ambiguous. Germline values: CDR1 SNHLY, CDR2 FYNNEI. The CDR3 is made up of 13 amino acids. The V end was cut by 10 bases, the J end by 7 bases, with 17 bases between. The CDR3 region has the DNA TGTGCCACCCAGACTGAGCAAAGACAGCCCCAGCATTTT. Encoded protein: CATQTEQRQPQHF.

This clone was observed a handful of times. The same CDR3 can be traced to other DNA sequences in this sample. Written as DNA, the CDR3 is TGCGCCAGCAGCTTGGGACAGAACTATGGCTACACCTTC. This codes for CASSLGQNYGYTF. V and J are TRBV5-1 and TRBJ1-2; the D gene is possibly TRBD1 (5 bases). Trimming took 0 bases from V and 2 from J, leaving 5 bases between them. The CDR3 consists of 13 residues. Germline V CDR1 and CDR2: SGHRS, YFSETQ.

This chain uses TRBV2 with TRBJ2-7; TRBD1 matches at 9 bases. CDR1 is SNHLY, CDR2 FYNNEI, per germline. V trimming: 7 bases; J trimming: 6 bases; junction bases outside the gene matches: 16. The CDR3 covers 16 residues. The CDR3 here is CASTRSTGGFSSEQYF. Here the CDR3 DNA reads TGTGCCAGCACCCGAAGTACAGGGGGCTTCAGCTCCGAGCAGTACTTC.

Written as DNA, the CDR3 is TGTGCCAGCAGTGCACCGGGACTACTAGCCAAAAACATTCAGTACTTC. Translation gives CASSAPGLLAKNIQYF. The gene calls are TRBV2 and TRBJ2-4, with 7 bases fitting TRBD2. The V gene's germline CDR1 is SNHLY and CDR2 FYNNEI. V shed 4 bases, J shed 0 bases, and the junction held 6 bases outside the gene matches. The CDR3 has 16 residues.

The J gene is TRBJ2-7, the V gene TRBV5-1, with 12 bases aligning to TRBD1. Germline CDR1 is SGHRS and CDR2 is YFSETQ. The CDR3 extends over 16 amino acids. Germline trimming cut 7 bases from V and 5 bases from J; bases unmatched to any gene: 13. The CDR3 spells CASFKLPGQGANEQYF. The CDR3 coding sequence is TGCGCCAGCTTCAAACTCCCGGGACAGGGGGCCAACGAGCAGTACTTC.

In this sample, this clone turned up a few times. The chain employs TRBV6-5 and TRBJ2-7; 7 nucleotides line up with TRBD1. The CDR3 runs to 15 residues. CDR1 and CDR2 from the germline V gene are MNHEY and SVGAGI. The ends lost 6 bases at V and 2 bases at J; junction bases unmatched: 10. The CDR3 DNA is TGTGCCAGCAGACGACAGGGCAGGGGAACCTACGAGCAGTACTTC. This sequence encodes CASRRQGRGTYEQYF.

This sequence joins TRBV5-6 and TRBJ2-1; D is perhaps TRBD1 (6 bases). Trimming shortened V by 0 bases and J by 0 bases, and 13 bases separated the two germline ends. Germline V gene data show CDR1 as SGHDT and CDR2 as YYEEEE. This CDR3 has 17 amino acids. CDR3 in amino acids: CASSLGGRKSSYNEQFF. The DNA of the CDR3 is TGTGCCAGCAGCTTGGGGGGGCGGAAGAGCTCCTACAATGAGCAGTTCTTC.

This chain links TRBV5-1 with TRBJ2-5, with TRBD2 matching 8 bases. The end of the DNA is better explained by TRBJ2-7, so the J call may be wrong. The germline CDR1 and CDR2 sequences are SGHRS and YFSETQ. CDR3 length: 14 amino acids. CDR3 in DNA: TGCGCCAGCAGCCCGAGCGGGAGCTCCTACGAGCAGTACTTC. It translates to CASSPSGSSYEQYF.

V and J are TRBV6-1 and TRBJ2-1; D not resolved. Deletions cut 2 bases from V and 10 bases from J, with 9 bases between. CDR1 and CDR2 (germline): MNHNS, SASEGT. This CDR3 is built from 12 residues. The CDR3 loop reads CASSEPRREQFF. CDR3 in DNA: TGTGCCAGCAGTGAACCTAGGCGGGAGCAGTTCTTC.

J is TRBJ1-1 and V is TRBV30; 9 positions agree with TRBD1. Germline V gene lookup returns CDR1 GTSNPN and CDR2 SVGIG (reference sequence). This CDR3 contains 13 residues. The J segment lost 5 bases and the V segment lost 6 bases, leaving 7 bases of the junction unmatched. The CDR3 region is CACAGQGFTEAFF. CDR3 nucleotide sequence: TGTGCCTGCGCGGGACAGGGATTTACTGAAGCTTTCTTT. Supplemented by reference TRBV30 and TRBJ1-1, the full variable domain reads SQTIHQWPATLVQPVGSPLSLECTVEGTSNPNLYWYRQAAGRGLQLLFYSVGIGQISSEVPQNLSASRPQDRQFILSSKKLLLSDSGFYLCACAGQGFTEAFFGQGTRLTVV.